These T cell receptor beta chains were read from a single sample in a study of T cell repertoires in cytomegalovirus infection. Their cognate antigens are unknown. TCRdb processed the reads anew with MiXCR; each CDR3 protein has one entry. Of 57,000 or so distinct CDR3 sequences listed, around 30% are singletons. Sequenced: PBMCs, sequenced either directly or after in vitro stimulation (not recorded which). The source of these receptors is a human donor in good health (CMV status not recorded). Some clones in this sample may be carry-over from other donors' samples. CDR3s include the opening cysteine and the closing phenylalanine or tryptophan. The order of the fields is V gene, clone size, J gene, D gene, CDR3 DNA, CDR3 protein. The D gene is left open where the match is weak. Clone size is not always given. Where it is, it says once, few, many or a class for expanded clones.

v_call: TRBV10-3; clone_size: NA; j_call: TRBJ2-2; d_call: NA; cdr3_nt: TGTGCCATCAGTGAGTCAGGGGTGACAACCGGGGAGCTGTTTTTT; cdr3_aa: CAISESGVTTGELFF
v_call: TRBV2; clone_size: NA; j_call: TRBJ2-3; d_call: NA; cdr3_nt: TGTGCCAGCAGTGATCGGGGGCCGCCCACAGATACGCAGTATTTT; cdr3_aa: CASSDRGPPTDTQYF
v_call: TRBV6-1; clone_size: NA; j_call: TRBJ2-5; d_call: TRBD1; cdr3_nt: TGTGCCAGCAGTGATCGCCGAGGGACAGGCCATCGGATGGAGACCCAGTACTTC; cdr3_aa: CASSDRRGTGHRMETQYF
v_call: TRBV6-6; clone_size: NA; j_call: TRBJ1-3; d_call: NA; cdr3_nt: TGTGCCAGCAGTGATTGGACCGACTCTGGAAACACCATATATTTT; cdr3_aa: CASSDWTDSGNTIYF
v_call: TRBV19; clone_size: few; j_call: TRBJ1-5; d_call: TRBD1; cdr3_nt: TGTGCCAGTAGCCAGGGGGCCGGCAATCAGCCCCAGCATTTT; cdr3_aa: CASSQGAGNQPQHF
v_call: TRBV5-6; clone_size: few; j_call: TRBJ2-5; d_call: TRBD2; cdr3_nt: TGTGCCAGCAGCCATAGCGGGATCAGGATGGAGACCCAGTACTTC; cdr3_aa: CASSHSGIRMETQYF
v_call: TRBV7-8; clone_size: many; j_call: TRBJ2-6; d_call: NA; cdr3_nt: TGTGCCAGCAGCCCGATAAAGGGGCAAGTCCGCCCTGGGGCCAACGTCCTGACTTTC; cdr3_aa: CASSPIKGQVRPGANVLTF
v_call: TRBV7-8; clone_size: few; j_call: TRBJ1-5; d_call: NA; cdr3_nt: TGTGCCAGCAACCAGGGGTCTTTCAATCAGCCCCAGCATTTT; cdr3_aa: CASNQGSFNQPQHF
v_call: TRBV5-4; clone_size: NA; j_call: TRBJ2-7; d_call: TRBD2; cdr3_nt: TGTGCCAGCAGCTCGACTAGCGAGACCTACGAGCAGTACTTC; cdr3_aa: CASSSTSETYEQYF
v_call: TRBV6-1; clone_size: few; j_call: TRBJ2-2; d_call: TRBD1; cdr3_nt: TGTGCCAGCAGTTTTCACAGGGGGCCCGGGGAGCTGTTTTTT; cdr3_aa: CASSFHRGPGELFF
v_call: TRBV6-1; clone_size: NA; j_call: TRBJ2-7; d_call: NA; cdr3_nt: TGTGCCAGCAGTGAAGGTATCTGGGGATCCTCCTACGAGCAGTACTTC; cdr3_aa: CASSEGIWGSSYEQYF
v_call: TRBV6-6; clone_size: NA; j_call: TRBJ1-5; d_call: NA; cdr3_nt: TGTGCCAGCAGTCATGACCCCCCTCAGCCCCAGCATTTT; cdr3_aa: CASSHDPPQPQHF
v_call: TRBV6-1; clone_size: few; j_call: TRBJ2-5; d_call: NA; cdr3_nt: TGTGCCAGCAGTGCTCCGGGGAGGGAGACCCAGTACTTC; cdr3_aa: CASSAPGRETQYF
v_call: TRBV6-1; clone_size: few; j_call: TRBJ2-7; d_call: TRBD2; cdr3_nt: TGTGCCAGCAGACCCGGACTAGCCGCCTACGAGCAGTACTTC; cdr3_aa: CASRPGLAAYEQYF
v_call: TRBV7-2; clone_size: few; j_call: TRBJ2-3; d_call: NA; cdr3_nt: TGTGCCAGCAGCCGGGACTCCTTGTCGGATACGCAGTATTTT; cdr3_aa: CASSRDSLSDTQYF
v_call: TRBV6-2/TRBV6-3; clone_size: NA; j_call: TRBJ2-1; d_call: NA; cdr3_nt: TGTGCCAGCAGCGCGACAGTACCTAAAGACAATGAGCAGTTCTTC; cdr3_aa: CASSATVPKDNEQFF
v_call: TRBV6-6; clone_size: NA; j_call: TRBJ2-7; d_call: NA; cdr3_nt: TGTGCCAGCATATCCAGCTGGGACGAGCAGTACTTC; cdr3_aa: CASISSWDEQYF
v_call: TRBV12-3/TRBV12-4; clone_size: NA; j_call: TRBJ1-2; d_call: NA; cdr3_nt: TGTGCCAGCAGTTTAGGGGAGGGCTACACCTTC; cdr3_aa: CASSLGEGYTF
v_call: TRBV27; clone_size: NA; j_call: TRBJ1-1; d_call: NA; cdr3_nt: TGTGCCAGCAGTTTATCAGGGAAAGGGACTGAAGCTTTCTTT; cdr3_aa: CASSLSGKGTEAFF
v_call: TRBV6-8; clone_size: NA; j_call: TRBJ2-1; d_call: NA; cdr3_nt: TGTGCCAGCGGGAGGGGGGCACTTGCAGGGCAGGAGCAGTTCTTC; cdr3_aa: CASGRGALAGQEQFF
v_call: TRBV5-1; clone_size: few; j_call: TRBJ2-3; d_call: NA; cdr3_nt: TGCGCCAGCAGAAGGACGGGAGCCCAACCCACAGATACGCAGTATTTT; cdr3_aa: CASRRTGAQPTDTQYF
v_call: TRBV19; clone_size: few; j_call: TRBJ1-5; d_call: NA; cdr3_nt: TGTGCCAAAACAGGTAACAAAAATCAGCCCCAGCATTTT; cdr3_aa: CAKTGNKNQPQHF
v_call: TRBV27; clone_size: few; j_call: TRBJ2-7; d_call: NA; cdr3_nt: TGTGCCAGCAGTTCCGACATAGGAGAGCAGTACTTC; cdr3_aa: CASSSDIGEQYF
v_call: TRBV7-9; clone_size: few; j_call: TRBJ2-5; d_call: TRBD1; cdr3_nt: TGTGCCAGCAGATCTGGACAGGGGAAGGAGACCCAGTACTTC; cdr3_aa: CASRSGQGKETQYF
v_call: TRBV15; clone_size: NA; j_call: TRBJ2-7; d_call: TRBD2; cdr3_nt: TGTGCCACCAGCCCGGGACTAGTACTCTACGAGCAGTACTTC; cdr3_aa: CATSPGLVLYEQYF
v_call: TRBV19; clone_size: NA; j_call: TRBJ2-3; d_call: TRBD2; cdr3_nt: TGTGCCAGTAGTGCCCTAGCGGGACCTTTTTACGGCACAGATACGCAGTATTTT; cdr3_aa: CASSALAGPFYGTDTQYF
v_call: TRBV7-2; clone_size: many; j_call: TRBJ2-3; d_call: NA; cdr3_nt: TGTGCCAGCAGCGGACAGATGGATACGCAGTATTTT; cdr3_aa: CASSGQMDTQYF
v_call: TRBV15; clone_size: many; j_call: TRBJ2-5; d_call: NA; cdr3_nt: TGTGCCACCAGCCGTTATTCCCAAGAGACCCAGTACTTC; cdr3_aa: CATSRYSQETQYF
v_call: TRBV12-3/TRBV12-4; clone_size: many; j_call: TRBJ1-2; d_call: NA; cdr3_nt: TGTGCCAGCAGTTTTGAACCGACATACTATGGCTACACCTTC; cdr3_aa: CASSFEPTYYGYTF
v_call: TRBV19; clone_size: NA; j_call: TRBJ1-1; d_call: NA; cdr3_nt: TGTGCCAGTAGTATCGGGGGAAGGAACACTGAAGCTTTCTTT; cdr3_aa: CASSIGGRNTEAFF
v_call: TRBV7-9; clone_size: NA; j_call: TRBJ2-4; d_call: NA; cdr3_nt: TGTGCCAGCAGCCCTAGGGGGGTTGCCAAAAACATTCAGTACTTC; cdr3_aa: CASSPRGVAKNIQYF
v_call: TRBV9; clone_size: NA; j_call: TRBJ1-5; d_call: NA; cdr3_nt: TGTGCCAGCAGCGTAGACAGTGGCAATCAGCCCCAGCATTTT; cdr3_aa: CASSVDSGNQPQHF
v_call: TRBV12-3/TRBV12-4; clone_size: NA; j_call: TRBJ1-5; d_call: TRBD1; cdr3_nt: TGTGCCAGCAGGTCCGGGACAGGGTTCCAGCCCCAGCATTTT; cdr3_aa: CASRSGTGFQPQHF
v_call: TRBV11-2; clone_size: many; j_call: TRBJ2-1; d_call: NA; cdr3_nt: TGTGCCAGCAGCTCGACCCTGGCTGGTTACACCTACAATGAGCAGTTCTTC; cdr3_aa: CASSSTLAGYTYNEQFF